The 28 T cell receptor beta chains reported below all come from one sample, sequenced in a study of T cells in Graves' hyperthyroidism and ophthalmopathy. TCR beta CDR3 region amplification was performed from RNA transcripts. First-round RT-PCR with HTBI primers amplified the TCR CDR3 region. TCRdb recomputed calls from the multiplex PCR reads with MiXCR, one row per CDR3 protein. The data contain about 350,000 distinct CDR3 sequences, over 11% of them seen just once; the ten biggest clones take up around 23%. The sequenced material came from blood. These TCRs come from a woman aged 30 to 39 with Graves' hyperthyroidism.

This clonotype was detected many times. The V gene is TRBV4-2, the J gene TRBJ2-2, with D perhaps assigned TRBD1 or TRBD2 (5 bases each). The CDR3 is 16 residues long. Between the trimmed V and J ends, which lost 0 bases and 4 bases, there was a span of 12 bases. Germline V lookup: CDR1 LGHNA, CDR2 YNFKEQ. CDR3 coding DNA: TGTGCCAGCAGCCAAGAAGGTTTAGGGACCACCGGGGAGCTGTTTTTT. This encodes CASSQEGLGTTGELFF.

Worth noting for this clonotype: This may arise from a read error, as a much more abundant clone is one base away. This chain uses TRBV7-2 with TRBJ1-1; D unresolved. CDR1 SGHTA and CDR2 FQGNSA come from the germline V gene. Trimming shortened V by 1 base and J by 9 bases, and 9 bases separated the two germline ends. This CDR3 comprises 12 residues. This chain's CDR3 is CASSLDMGKAFF. The CDR3 DNA is TGTGCCAGCAGCTTAGATATGGGTAAAGCTTTCTTT. Full variable domain (outside the CDR3, taken from reference TRBV7-2 and TRBJ1-1): GAGVSQSPSNKVTEKGKDVELRCDPISGHTALYWYRQSLGQGLEFLIYFQGNSAPDKSGLPSDRFSAERTGGSVSTLTIQRTQQEDSAVYLCASSLDMGKAFFGQGTRLTVV.

As regards this clonotype: Since a much larger clone is just one base distant, this may be a read error. The chain employs TRBV20-1 and TRBJ1-4; D possibly corresponds to TRBD1 (5 bases). CDR1 is DFQATT, CDR2 SNEGSKA, per germline (reference sequence). The CDR3 is made up of 14 amino acids. CDR3 sequence (DNA): TGCAGTGATAGAGACGTGAAAGGGGAGGAAAAACTGTTTTTT. Its translation is CSDRDVKGEEKLFF.

This clonotype was detected ten times or more. J is TRBJ2-7 and V is TRBV6-2 or TRBV6-3, with 7 positions matching TRBD1. The CDR3 consists of 15 residues. Germline CDR1 reads MNHEY; CDR2 reads SVGEGT. V lost 0 bases and J lost 0; bases outside the gene matches: 2. CDR3 sequence (DNA): TGTGCCAGCAGTTACTCCGGGGACAGCTCCTACGAGCAGTACTTC. Its translation: CASSYSGDSSYEQYF.

The rearrangement uses TRBV30 and TRBJ1-2; D perhaps matches TRBD1 (5 bases). This CDR3 is built from 14 residues. From germline, CDR1 is GTSNPN and CDR2 SVGIG (reference sequence). The CDR3 bases are TGTGCTACGAGGGGCTCGCGGCGACTCTATGGCTACACCTTC. Protein sequence: CATRGSRRLYGYTF.

This clonotype has more than one count but fewer than ten. This chain uses TRBV20-1 with TRBJ1-6; D not certain. Germline CDR1 DFQATT, CDR2 SNEGSKA (reference sequence). The CDR3 runs 15 residues. V lost 4 bases and J lost 0, with 10 bases in between. CDR3: CSAKTVSSYNSPLHF. In DNA form, the CDR3 reads TGCAGTGCTAAGACGGTCAGCTCCTATAATTCACCCCTCCACTTT.

This clonotype was recorded at least ten times. This rearrangement joins TRBV28 to TRBJ2-5, with TRBD2 identical over 13 bases. V dropped 5 bases and J dropped 5; count of bases not matched to a gene: 5. Germline CDR1 reads MDHEN; CDR2 reads SYDVKM. CDR3 size: 15 residues. This chain's CDR3 is CASSRTSGSGETQYF. The CDR3 DNA follows: TGTGCCAGCAGTCGGACTAGCGGGAGCGGCGAGACCCAGTACTTC.

The chain's CDR3 is CASSPQAGISYNEQFF. The CDR3, as DNA: TGTGCCAGTAGTCCCCAGGCAGGGATCTCCTACAATGAGCAGTTCTTC. The rearrangement joins TRBV19 to TRBJ2-1, with D possibly being TRBD1 (5 bases). Trimming removed 5 bases at V and 0 bases at J, with 14 bases between. The germline V gene has CDR1 LNHDA and CDR2 SQIVND (reference sequence). The CDR3 has 16 residues.

In the case of this clonotype: A much larger clonotype is one base distant, so this may be a read error. The chain employs TRBV6-5 and TRBJ2-3; a weak D match, TRBD2 (6 bases). The CDR3 runs to 16 residues. The germline gives CDR1 MNHEY, CDR2 SVGAGI. Trimming stripped 1 base from V and 2 bases from J, with 13 bases between. The CDR3 sequence: CASSYYIGGDTDTQYF. The CDR3 DNA sequence: TGTGCCAGCAGTTACTATATCGGGGGAGACACAGATACGCAGTATTTT.

Only a few counts were recorded for this clonotype. CDR3 nucleotides: TGTGCCAGCAGTTACTCTCCGCTAGCGGGAGGGAGCGGGGAGCTGTTTTTT. Translation: CASSYSPLAGGSGELFF. This rearrangement joins TRBV6-5 to TRBJ2-2; TRBD2 aligns across 12 bases. With V trimmed by 0 bases and J by 7 bases, 6 bases remained unmatched. This CDR3 is 17 amino acids long. The V gene's germline CDR1 is MNHEY and CDR2 SVGAGI.

V gene TRBV4-2 combines with J gene TRBJ2-1; a weak D match, TRBD2 (6 bases). CDR1 LGHNA and CDR2 YNFKEQ come from the germline V gene. The ends were cut back, 1 base at V and 9 bases at J, with 10 bases in the middle. The CDR3 runs 13 residues. The CDR3 DNA sequence: TGTGCCAGCAGCCAAGTGTTAGCGGTTGAGCAGTTCTTC. This codes for CASSQVLAVEQFF.

In its sample, this clonotype was seen many times. The rearrangement uses TRBV15 and TRBJ1-1; D gene unclear. The CDR3 runs 15 residues. Trimming left V 0 bases short and J 3 bases short, with 11 bases between. The V gene's germline CDR1 is LNHNV and CDR2 YYDKDF (reference sequence). The DNA for the CDR3 is TGTGCCACCAGCAGAGATCCTCAGGAGTACACTGAAGCTTTCTTT. Its protein is CATSRDPQEYTEAFF.

Ten or more counts support this clonotype. This chain links TRBV6-1 with TRBJ2-1; D is undetermined. Germline V CDR1 and CDR2: MNHNS, SASEGT. The CDR3 runs 14 residues. Trimming left V 8 bases short and J 3 bases short, with 14 bases between. CDR3 protein: CASASSAYYNEQFF. CDR3 DNA: TGTGCCAGCGCCAGCAGCGCGTACTACAATGAGCAGTTCTTC.

This clonotype was observed many times. The rearrangement joins TRBV11-2 to TRBJ2-7; the match to TRBD2 covers 9 bases. This CDR3 spans 14 amino acids. Germline loops: CDR1 SGHAT, CDR2 FQNNGV. The trim removed 5 bases at V and 6 bases at J, leaving 8 bases unmatched. The CDR3 coding sequence is TGTGCCAGCAGCCGGATAGCGGGAGCGGGCGAGCAGTACTTC. This codes for CASSRIAGAGEQYF.

V usage is TRBV4-1 and J usage is TRBJ2-5, with D unresolved. V lost 0 bases and J 2 bases, leaving 7 bases between the germline ends. The CDR3 loop spans 14 amino acids. Germline V gene data show CDR1 as MGHRA and CDR2 as YSYEKL. The CDR3 nucleotides are TGCGCCAGCAGCCAAGATTTGAGACAAGAGACCCAGTACTTC. Its translation: CASSQDLRQETQYF.

Note on this clonotype: A much larger clone differs from this one at a single base, so this may be a read error. The chain employs TRBV18 and TRBJ2-7, with 7 bases matching TRBD1. Looked up from germline, CDR1 is KGHSH and CDR2 is LQKENI. The CDR3 is 15 residues long. The CDR3 region is CAISPNRGLSYEQYF. CDR3 coding DNA: TGTGCCATCTCACCGAACAGGGGCCTCTCCTACGAGCAGTACTTC.

At least ten counts were recorded for this clonotype. J is TRBJ2-5 and V is TRBV11-1, with D perhaps TRBD1 or TRBD2 (5 bases each). V was pared by 5 bases and J by 1 base, with 11 bases between. Germline V gene data show CDR1 as SGHAT and CDR2 as FQDESV (reference sequence). The length of the CDR3 is 14 residues. The CDR3: CASSPGTLQETQYF. The CDR3 DNA is TGTGCCAGCAGCCCCGGGACGCTCCAAGAGACCCAGTACTTC.

This clonotype was observed a few times. The chain has TRBV18 and TRBJ2-3; D is possibly TRBD2 (6 bases). Germline CDR1 is KGHSH and CDR2 is LQKENI. With 2 bases removed from V and 7 bases from J, the gap between germline ends came to 16 bases. The CDR3 is made up of 15 amino acids. The chain's CDR3 is CASSPWTQGRNTQYF. The CDR3 DNA reads as TGTGCCAGCTCACCATGGACACAAGGGAGGAATACGCAGTATTTT.

V usage is TRBV10-3 and J usage is TRBJ2-5, with 9 bases identical to TRBD2. CDR3 length: 15 amino acids. The V and J ends lost 2 bases and 4 bases, in that order; junction bases with no gene match: 5. Germline assignment: CDR1 ENHRY and CDR2 SYGVKD. The CDR3 spells CAISEPISGRETQYF. DNA for the CDR3: TGTGCCATCAGTGAGCCCATTAGCGGGAGAGAGACCCAGTACTTC.

This clonotype has a count of ten or more. The chain carries TRBV20-1 and TRBJ2-1; TRBD2 matches at 9 bases. V gave up 4 bases and J gave up 3 bases; unmatched junction bases: 13. This CDR3 region has 17 residues. From germline, CDR1 is DFQATT and CDR2 SNEGSKA (reference sequence). CDR3 residues: CSANPTGKREDYNEQFF. The CDR3, as DNA: TGCAGTGCTAACCCGACAGGGAAGCGGGAGGACTACAATGAGCAGTTCTTC.

The chain recombines TRBV28 with TRBJ2-1, with 7 bases identical to TRBD2. The J segment lost 6 bases and the V segment lost 6 bases, leaving 8 bases of the junction unmatched. Germline CDR1 reads MDHEN; CDR2 reads SYDVKM. This CDR3 comprises 14 residues. The CDR3 sequence: CASSWDGGSNEQFF. The CDR3 DNA follows: TGTGCCAGCAGCTGGGACGGGGGGAGCAATGAGCAGTTCTTC. Together with reference TRBV28 and TRBJ2-1, the CDR3 gives the full variable domain: DVKVTQSSRYLVKRTGEKVFLECVQDMDHENMFWYRQDPGLGLRLIYFSYDVKMKEKGDIPEGYSVSREKKERFSLILESASTNQTSMYLCASSWDGGSNEQFFGPGTRLTVL.

This clonotype appeared many times. J is TRBJ2-1 and V is TRBV9; D ambiguous. With 0 bases removed from V and 0 bases from J, the gap between germline ends came to 4 bases. The CDR3 loop spans 14 amino acids. Germline V gene data show CDR1 as SGDLS and CDR2 as YYNGEE. DNA of the CDR3: TGTGCCAGCAGCGTAGGTGACTCCTACAATGAGCAGTTCTTC. Encoded protein: CASSVGDSYNEQFF.

In its sample, this clonotype was seen many times. The rearrangement links TRBV3-1 to TRBJ1-1; D is undetermined. Germline V gene data show CDR1 as LGHDT and CDR2 as YNNKEL (reference sequence). V was shortened by 1 base and J by 1 base, with 7 bases between the two germline ends. CDR3 length: 14 amino acids. In DNA, the CDR3 is TGTGCCAGCAGCCAAGTCGGAGAGAACACTGAAGCTTTCTTT. It is translated as CASSQVGENTEAFF.

This chain links TRBV7-9 with TRBJ2-7; 9 bases line up with TRBD1. With 5 bases clipped from V and 5 bases from J, the junction kept 1 base outside the gene matches. This CDR3 is 12 amino acids long. Germline V gene data show CDR1 as SEHNR and CDR2 as FQNEAQ (reference sequence). The CDR3 loop is CASSRTGDEQYF. For the CDR3, the DNA is TGTGCCAGCAGCCGGACAGGGGACGAGCAGTACTTC.

The CDR3 sequence is CASSPVWGPSEQYF. The CDR3 nucleotides are TGTGCCAGCAGCCCCGTCTGGGGGCCGTCCGAGCAGTACTTC. V usage is TRBV12-3 or TRBV12-4 and J usage is TRBJ2-7; D possibly corresponds to TRBD1 (6 bases). The V end lost 6 bases, the J end lost 6 bases, and 18 bases lay between the germline ends. The CDR3 is made up of 14 amino acids.

In its sample, this clonotype was seen many times. The rearrangement joins TRBV20-1 to TRBJ2-1; TRBD2 might be the D (6 bases). Between the trimmed V and J ends, which lost 6 bases and 7 bases, there was a span of 25 bases. Germline values: CDR1 DFQATT, CDR2 SNEGSKA (reference sequence). The CDR3 is made up of 16 amino acids. The CDR3 sequence: CSASPPLAGPGNEQFF. The CDR3 DNA is TGCAGTGCCTCCCCCCCCCTTGCGGGACCGGGAAATGAGCAGTTCTTC.

At least ten counts were recorded for this clonotype. The chain employs TRBV11-2 and TRBJ2-1; 14 nucleotides match TRBD2. V shed 1 base, J shed 13 bases, and the junction held 9 bases outside the gene matches. The CDR3 is 16 amino acids. Per the germline V gene, CDR1 is SGHAT and CDR2 is FQNNGV. The CDR3 sequence: CASSLAPGLAGGIQFF. As DNA, the CDR3 is TGTGCCAGCAGCTTAGCCCCTGGACTAGCGGGAGGCATTCAGTTCTTC.

In DNA, the CDR3 is TGTGCCAGTAGTATAAGTCGGACAGGCAATCAGCCCCAGCATTTT. Its protein is CASSISRTGNQPQHF. The chain is built from TRBV19 and TRBJ1-5; D may be TRBD1 (6 bases). This CDR3 region has 15 residues. The V end lost 2 bases, the J end lost 2 bases, and 10 bases lay between the germline ends. Germline-derived CDR1 and CDR2 are LNHDA and SQIVND (reference sequence).